One T cell receptor beta chain is described in this entry. In the PCR, 60 Vbeta and 13 Jbeta primers were used. Libraries were prepared by immunoSEQ multiplex PCR; TCRdb keeps only in-frame clonotypes and omits some of them. The data hold nearly 95,000 clones, with approximately 75% observed a single time. The data were taken from a study of cytomegalovirus exposure and HLA in healthy donors. Study summary: Of all 400 or so donors who were genotyped, about 84% belonged to the Caucasian-associated ancestry cluster.

Each donor was nominally healthy when sampled (though unrecorded immune exposures were likely). CDR1 is SNHLY, CDR2 FYNNEI, per germline. CDR3 length equals 15 residues. V was cut by 7 bases and J by 4 bases, with 16 bases left in between. The source material was PBMCs. The clonotype originates from a woman aged 40 to 50 in good health and CMV-seronegative. The V call is TRBV2, the J call TRBJ2-2, with a weak D call TRBD2 (7 bases). The CDR3 DNA sequence: TGTGCCAGCAAGGGGGGGGGCTATGTCACCGGGGAGCTGTTTTTT. It yields the protein CASKGGGYVTGELFF.